This section outlines one T cell receptor (beta chain) sequence together with its context. Its antigen remains unknown. The data were taken from a study of T cell responses to AZD1222 COVID-19 vaccine. Study overall: Some second doses came at about 4 weeks and others at about 12 weeks; these were pooled. General study findings and limits: Only six individuals given AZD1222 were seropositive at baseline. Within unmutated variant regions lay the reported targets of nearly half of spike-specific TCRs. Spike-specific TCR depth and breadth grew after two AZD1222 doses.

J was trimmed by 9 bases and V by 2 bases; bases with no gene match: 5. Per germline, CDR1 MNHEY and CDR2 SVGAGI. This CDR3 has 14 residues. Clones were read by immunoSEQ multiplex PCR, and TCRdb kept only the in-frame ones, dropping some. The sample consists of about 100,000 clones, more than 75% of them appearing once. The sequencing used peripheral blood, collected on day 0 of AZD1222 vaccination. The gene calls are TRBV6-5 and TRBJ2-1; the match to TRBD1 covers 9 bases. This TCR was recovered from an adult in good health. This CDR3 is CASSYGTGLGEQFF. CDR3 coding DNA: TGTGCCAGCAGTTACGGGACAGGGTTAGGTGAGCAGTTCTTC.